Described below is a single TCR beta chain sequence and its context. This entry comes from a study of PD-L1 blockade in urothelial cancer. As for the study in general: Prior exposure to chemotherapy in patients amounted to 0 to 3 regimens received. Samples came from 3 weeks, at the second dose, and 6 weeks into treatment.

Every PCR received spiked-in synthetic TCR analog templates. Profiling relied on immunoSEQ multiplex PCR, and the TCRdb table lists in-frame clones only, not all of them. Here the sample spans roughly 56,000 clones, 82% being singletons. The CDR3 runs to 14 residues. V was trimmed by 5 bases and J by 6 bases, leaving 14 bases between them. CDR1 and CDR2 (germline): MNHNS, SASEGT. The specimen was PBMCs, collected around atezolizumab (anti-PD-L1) treatment. The chain joins TRBV6-1 to TRBJ1-5, with D hard to call. The TCR sequence derives from a man between 65 and 79 years old with urothelial cancer. The CDR3 is CASSFTVNGQPQHF. The DNA for the CDR3 is TGTGCCAGCAGTTTCACGGTAAACGGTCAGCCCCAGCATTTT.